The clone carrying this T cell receptor beta chain showed up just a few times. This specimen comes from a study of blood T cells in healthy people across ages. Healthy Caucasian individuals from Russia aged about 6 to 90 served as donors. A sample-barcoded 5' primer and a J-beta primer mix were used in a second PCR of about 6 to 12 cycles. In TCRdb, the 5' RACE reads were re-called with MiXCR into one record per CDR3 protein. The sample lists 1.5 million to 2 million distinct CDR3 sequences, approximately 40% seen once, with roughly 23% in the top ten. Germline CDR1 is DFQATT and CDR2 is SNEGSKA (reference sequence). V shed 7 bases, J shed 4 bases, and the junction held 6 bases outside the gene matches. The CDR3 has 13 amino acids.

The chain carries TRBV20-1 and TRBJ2-5; TRBD2 aligns across 10 bases. Specimen: blood. The source of this sequence is a human donor in good health. CDR3 residues: CSGSRTSGETQYF. The CDR3 DNA reads as TGCAGTGGGTCCCGGACTAGCGGAGAGACCCAGTACTTC.